This TCR beta chain was documented in a study of cytomegalovirus exposure and HLA in healthy donors. Study-level findings and limits: The study assumed roughly uniform donor sequencing depth for presence/absence analyses. V segments that were indistinguishable, TRBV6-2 and TRBV6-3 among them, were omitted from analysis. It is likely that the observed cluster of highly shared sequence variants was a sequencing artifact.

Both 60 Vbeta primers and 13 Jbeta primers went into the PCR. In the study's own analysis: An analysis performed later counted 73 million or so unique TCR beta chains (roughly 11 million of them shared). Method: immunoSEQ multiplex PCR; TCRdb's copy keeps in-frame clones and lacks some. The V and J calls and clone size are taken from that table; D and trimming were inferred from the DNA. The table shows 150,000 to 200,000 clones, with more than 75% occurring only once. CDR1 and CDR2 from the germline V gene are SNHLY and FYNNEI. The V end was cut by 6 bases, the J end by 5 bases, with 16 bases between. This CDR3 region has 14 residues. As regards this clone: The antigen remains unidentified.

The source of this sequence is a woman under 30 in good health and CMV-seronegative. The genes are TRBV2 and TRBJ2-5; D unclear. The sequencing sample was made of PBMCs. The CDR3 is CASSRIAAGETQYF. The CDR3 DNA is TGTGCCAGCAGCCGGATAGCAGCCGGGGAGACCCAGTACTTC.